The 18 T cell receptor beta chains below were found in one sample sequenced in a study of T cell responses to AZD1222 COVID-19 vaccine. Profiled with immunoSEQ multiplex PCR; TCRdb holds only in-frame clones, not every one. The sample gives about 120,000 clones, more than 75% of which show up once; about 3.5% is in the top ten. The sequenced sample was peripheral blood, obtained on day 0 of AZD1222 vaccination. These receptors all come from an adult in good health.

V is TRBV12-3 or TRBV12-4 and J is TRBJ1-2; no clear D gene. CDR3 length: 13 amino acids. The V end lost 2 bases, the J end lost 7 bases, and 11 bases lay between the germline ends. CDR3 bases: TGTGCCAGCAGTTTAAAGGGTAACAGTGGCTACACCTTC. Translation: CASSLKGNSGYTF.

This chain uses TRBV6-1 with TRBJ2-7; perhaps D is TRBD1 or TRBD2 (6 bases each). The V gene's germline CDR1 is MNHNS and CDR2 SASEGT. The CDR3 covers 16 residues. V lost 4 bases, J lost 0 bases, and 16 bases lay in between. The CDR3 reads CASSAPWGASSYEQYF. The CDR3 coding sequence is TGTGCCAGCAGTGCCCCTTGGGGGGCGAGCTCCTACGAGCAGTACTTC.

The chain employs TRBV27 and TRBJ2-6, with D perhaps matching TRBD1 (5 bases). With 8 bases removed from V and 0 bases from J, the gap between germline ends came to 11 bases. The CDR3 spans 15 residues. Per germline, CDR1 MNHEY and CDR2 SMNVEV (reference sequence). The CDR3 spells CASGARRSGANVLTF. CDR3 DNA sequence: TGTGCCAGCGGGGCCAGACGCTCTGGGGCCAACGTCCTGACTTTC.

This clone was seen more than once but under ten times. This chain connects TRBV2 to TRBJ1-2, with a tentative D call TRBD1 (5 bases). This CDR3 contains 15 residues. Germline assignment: CDR1 SNHLY and CDR2 FYNNEI. Trimming removed 5 bases at V and 5 bases at J, with 18 bases between. DNA for the CDR3: TGTGCCAGCAGTCAGGCCTCCGCAGGGCGGTATGGCTACACCTTC. Its protein product is CASSQASAGRYGYTF. Supplemented by reference TRBV2 and TRBJ1-2, the full variable domain reads EPEVTQTPSHQVTQMGQEVILRCVPISNHLYFYWYRQILGQKVEFLVSFYNNEISEKSEIFDDQFSVERPDGSNFTLKIRSTKLEDSAMYFCASSQASAGRYGYTFGSGTRLTVV.

The chain combines TRBV27 with TRBJ1-1; tentatively, D is TRBD1 (5 bases). The CDR3 has 15 residues. Trimming took 3 bases from V and 4 from J, leaving 15 bases between them. Germline values: CDR1 MNHEY, CDR2 SMNVEV (reference sequence). The DNA of the CDR3 is TGTGCCAGCAGTTTTCTTCCCCAGGGTACCACTGAAGCTTTCTTT. Translation gives CASSFLPQGTTEAFF.

This chain links TRBV24-1 with TRBJ1-1, with 8 nucleotides matching TRBD1. The CDR3 loop spans 15 amino acids. With 2 bases clipped from V and 5 bases from J, the junction kept 6 bases outside the gene matches. CDR1 is KGHDR and CDR2 is SFDVKD in the germline V gene. CDR3 coding DNA: TGTGCCACCAGTGATTCCGGACAGGGAGGAACTGAAGCTTTCTTT. Its protein product is CATSDSGQGGTEAFF.

This rearrangement joins TRBV27 to TRBJ1-3; D gene uncertain. The CDR3 loop spans 15 amino acids. Trimming left V 3 bases short and J 0 bases short, with 9 bases between. Germline CDR1 reads MNHEY; CDR2 reads SMNVEV (reference sequence). CDR3 sequence: CASSFTGISGNTIYF. The CDR3 region has the DNA TGTGCCAGCAGTTTTACGGGGATCTCTGGAAACACCATATATTTT.

This clone was seen once. This chain connects TRBV19 to TRBJ1-1; D is possibly TRBD1 (5 bases). Germline CDR1 LNHDA, CDR2 SQIVND (reference sequence). V lost 3 bases, J lost 2 bases, and 10 bases lay in between. CDR3 length: 14 amino acids. DNA of the CDR3: TGTGCCAGTAGTATTAGGGGAGGAAACACTGAAGCTTTCTTT. It specifies CASSIRGGNTEAFF. Looking up the rest from reference TRBV19 and TRBJ1-1 gives the full variable domain: DGGITQSPKYLFRKEGQNVTLSCEQNLNHDAMYWYRQDPGQGLRLIYYSQIVNDFQKGDIAEGYSVSREKKESFPLTVTSAQKNPTAFYLCASSIRGGNTEAFFGQGTRLTVV.

The rearrangement links TRBV5-4 to TRBJ1-3; tentatively, D is TRBD1 (6 bases). CDR1 and CDR2 (germline): SGHNT, YYREEE (reference sequence). V dropped 0 bases and J dropped 4 bases, with 17 bases sitting between them. This CDR3 is built from 17 residues. DNA of the CDR3: TGTGCCAGCAGCTTGGCCGGGGGGGCCTCGACCGGAAACACCATATATTTT. It is translated as CASSLAGGASTGNTIYF. Using reference TRBV5-4 and TRBJ1-3 for the parts outside the CDR3, the full variable domain is ETGVTQSPTHLIKTRGQQVTLRCSSQSGHNTVSWYQQALGQGPQFIFQYYREEENGRGNFPPRFSGLQFPNYSSELNVNALELDDSALYLCASSLAGGASTGNTIYFGEGSWLTVV.

This chain uses TRBV7-2 with TRBJ1-5, with D perhaps matching TRBD1 (6 bases). V lost 5 bases and J 4 bases, leaving 12 bases between the germline ends. This CDR3 is built from 14 residues. The V gene's germline CDR1 is SGHTA and CDR2 FQGNSA. The CDR3 coding sequence is TGTGCCAGCAGCCTCGGGGGGCAAAATCAGCCCCAGCATTTT. Its translation is CASSLGGQNQPQHF.

This clone has a single count. The chain uses TRBV7-2 and TRBJ2-2, with TRBD2 matching over 8 bases. With V trimmed by 2 bases and J by 0 bases, 8 bases remained unmatched. The CDR3 runs to 18 residues. Germline values: CDR1 SGHTA, CDR2 FQGNSA. The CDR3 DNA sequence: TGTGCCAGCAGCTTATGGGGAGCGGGGGACACGAACACCGGGGAGCTGTTTTTT. Translating gives CASSLWGAGDTNTGELFF.

The J gene is TRBJ2-2, the V gene TRBV5-1; tentatively, D is TRBD1 (6 bases). The CDR3 contains 17 residues. V lost 4 bases and J 3 bases, leaving 19 bases between the germline ends. Germline values: CDR1 SGHRS, CDR2 YFSETQ. CDR3 bases: TGCGCCAGCAGCCGCGCCAATCCAGGGGCTGACACCGGGGAGCTGTTTTTT. Translation: CASSRANPGADTGELFF.

This clone was observed once. This chain connects TRBV11-2 to TRBJ1-1; tentatively, D is TRBD1 (6 bases). The CDR3 has 14 amino acids. Germline CDR1 and CDR2: SGHAT and FQNNGV. V shed 5 bases and J shed 5 bases, with 15 bases lying between them. In nucleotides, the CDR3 is TGTGCCAGCAGCCACCGGGGGGCATTTACTGAAGCTTTCTTT. It codes for CASSHRGAFTEAFF. Using reference TRBV11-2 and TRBJ1-1 for the parts outside the CDR3, the full variable domain is EAGVAQSPRYKIIEKRQSVAFWCNPISGHATLYWYQQILGQGPKLLIQFQNNGVVDDSQLPKDRFSAERLKGVDSTLKIQPAKLEDSAVYLCASSHRGAFTEAFFGQGTRLTVV.

This chain links TRBV4-1 with TRBJ1-2, with 9 nucleotides matching TRBD1. This CDR3 region has 15 residues. Germline V gene data show CDR1 as MGHRA and CDR2 as YSYEKL. V lost 0 bases and J lost 6; bases outside the gene matches: 5. Here the CDR3 DNA reads TGCGCCAGCAGCCAAGAGGGGACAGGGTTAAATGGCTACACCTTC. It yields the protein CASSQEGTGLNGYTF.

The V and J genes are TRBV4-1 and TRBJ1-2, with 7 nucleotides matching TRBD1. The CDR3 spans 16 residues. Per germline, CDR1 MGHRA and CDR2 YSYEKL. V gave up 1 base and J gave up 5 bases; unmatched junction bases: 10. CDR3 region: CASSQAQGRQGYGYTF. The DNA for the CDR3 is TGCGCCAGCAGCCAAGCCCAGGGGAGACAGGGATATGGCTACACCTTC.

With respect to this clone: Other DNA sequences in this sample translate to the same CDR3. This sequence joins TRBV20-1 and TRBJ1-1; D ambiguous. The germline gives CDR1 DFQATT, CDR2 SNEGSKA (reference sequence). The CDR3 totals 9 residues. CDR3 DNA: TGCAGCGCTGGACCTGTGGCTTTCTTT. It is translated as CSAGPVAFF.

The V call is TRBV5-4, the J call TRBJ1-1; 7 bases fit TRBD1. The J segment lost 7 bases and the V segment lost 4 bases, leaving 10 bases of the junction unmatched. The CDR3 spans 14 residues. In germline, CDR1 is SGHNT, CDR2 YYREEE (reference sequence). CDR3 in amino acids: CASSLKDRFGEAFF. CDR3 DNA sequence: TGTGCCAGCAGCCTCAAGGACAGGTTCGGTGAAGCTTTCTTT.

The chain is built from TRBV7-2 and TRBJ1-5, with D possibly matching TRBD1 (5 bases). Per the germline V gene, CDR1 is SGHTA and CDR2 is FQGNSA. Trimming took 5 bases from V and 4 from J, leaving 9 bases between them. This CDR3 has 13 residues. The CDR3, as DNA: TGTGCCAGCAGCAGACAGAGGAATCAGCCCCAGCATTTT. It yields the protein CASSRQRNQPQHF.